This T cell receptor beta chain emerged from a study of radiotherapy plus CTLA-4 blockade in lung cancer. Points from the study as a whole: Reports state that early shifts in blood T cell clones, with interferon-beta, best predicted response. TCR clones of tumor origin grew in blood after radiotherapy plus ipilimumab.

Remarks on this clone: Its antigen is undetermined.

Chemo-refractory metastatic non-small-cell lung cancer patients underwent focal radiation alongside CTLA-4 blockade with ipilimumab. Some clones are missing from TCRdb's copy, which holds only in-frame ones; the method was immunoSEQ multiplex PCR. Among about 60,000 clones listed, 76% were seen once. This clonotype was obtained from a human donor with non-small cell lung cancer who had a complete response to radiotherapy plus ipilimumab. The sample in question was peripheral blood, obtained from a patient treated with radiotherapy plus ipilimumab.

CDR3 nucleotides: TGCGCCAGCAGCGTTCAGGGACAGGGGGCTGGAGAGACCCAGTACTTC. It encodes CASSVQGQGAGETQYF. This chain links TRBV5-1 with TRBJ2-5; 12 bases are shared with TRBD1. The length of the CDR3 is 16 residues. Germline assignment: CDR1 SGHRS and CDR2 YFSETQ. The junction had 8 bases not matched to a gene; V was cut back by 4 bases and J by 4 bases.